This TCR beta chain is drawn from a study of vaccination effects on CD4 cells after COVID-19. Study-level findings and limits: Missing from the study were early post-infection timepoints, and its convalescent patients were few.

Germline CDR1 is LNHDA and CDR2 is SQIVND (reference sequence). The CDR3 runs 14 residues. Clones were sequenced by immunoSEQ multiplex PCR, and TCRdb holds only the in-frame ones, with some missing. The sample lists tens of thousands of clones, more than 70% occurring once. A word on this clone: Antigen: not known. At one boundary the junction diverges from the germline segment, which might be a read error.

Viral peptide pools were used in the ViraFEST assay to expand antigen-specific CD4+ T cells, and sequencing came afterward. The culture ran for approximately 11 days before CD4+ T cells were isolated. Absence of prior SARS-CoV-2 infection characterized the vaccine recipients, who showed negative nucleocapsid antibodies. Cells had half their medium changed to IL-2 medium on days 3 and 7. The TCR comes from a human donor who received a COVID-19 vaccine. The J gene is TRBJ1-3, the V gene TRBV19; weak D call: TRBD1 (6 bases). Sample: CD4+ T cells from PBMCs cultured with HCoV-OC43 spike peptides, taken before COVID-19 vaccination. Specified subset: HCoV-OC43 spike overlapping peptide pool stimulation. The CDR3 sequence is CANSMGGPGNTIYF. The CDR3 bases are TGTGCCAATAGTATGGGGGGCCCTGGAAACACCATATATTTT.